These T cell receptor beta chains were read from a single sample in a study of cytomegalovirus exposure and HLA in healthy donors. Sequencing was performed with immunoSEQ multiplex PCR; in TCRdb, only in-frame clones are kept and a portion is missing. The table shows 150,000 or so clones, with nearly 80% occurring only once. Sequencing used PBMCs. The origin of the receptors is a man aged 40-49 years in good health and CMV-seropositive. Each CDR3 is given with its conserved first and last residue.

v_gene: TRBV5-6; j_gene: TRBJ1-2; CDR3aa: CASTSGVGSHGYTF
v_gene: TRBV5-1; j_gene: TRBJ2-3; CDR3aa: CASSLGGQTSTDTQYF
v_gene: TRBV28; j_gene: TRBJ2-7; CDR3aa: CASSLWTGGIYEQYF
v_gene: TRBV27; j_gene: TRBJ1-5; CDR3aa: CASRVGGLDQPQHF
v_gene: TRBV10-1; j_gene: TRBJ1-4; CDR3aa: CASSAIQDRVNEKLFF
v_gene: TRBV11-3; j_gene: TRBJ2-1; CDR3aa: CASSLVTSGNPNEQFF
v_gene: TRBV27; j_gene: TRBJ2-6; CDR3aa: CASSSLTGGAGANVLTF
v_gene: TRBV7-9; j_gene: TRBJ1-1; CDR3aa: CSSSLKRVEGEAFF
v_gene: TRBV19; j_gene: TRBJ2-2; CDR3aa: CASSISGIGELFF
v_gene: TRBV11-3; j_gene: TRBJ2-5; CDR3aa: CASSPGGLQETQYF
v_gene: TRBV6-1; j_gene: TRBJ2-1; CDR3aa: CASSAGSSYNEQFF
v_gene: TRBV6-5; j_gene: TRBJ2-7; CDR3aa: CASSSGTGGAAQYF
v_gene: TRBV18; j_gene: TRBJ2-7; CDR3aa: CASSPGGSSYEQYF
v_gene: TRBV5-1; j_gene: TRBJ2-1; CDR3aa: CASSLKGTSGSRNEQFF
v_gene: TRBV5-8; j_gene: TRBJ1-2; CDR3aa: CASSLWSPLTGYTF
v_gene: TRBV4-2; j_gene: TRBJ2-5; CDR3aa: CASSPSLGALETQYF